These T cell receptor beta chains were read from a single sample in a study of OX40 agonist ivuxolimab in advanced cancers. Libraries were prepared by immunoSEQ multiplex PCR; TCRdb keeps only in-frame clonotypes and omits some of them. The sample carries around 61,000 clones, 75% to 90% recorded once. The source material was CD4+ or CD8+ T cells sorted from blood, sampled in a trial of the OX40 agonist ivuxolimab. The receptors here all came from an adult with an advanced solid tumor such as melanoma, head and neck, liver or kidney cancer. Both conserved end residues are part of each CDR3. Each record gives: J gene, clone size, D gene, V gene, CDR3 DNA, CDR3 protein. A D gene is named only where the DNA matches it firmly. Clone size appears in some rows only: once, few, many, or a class for an expanded clone.

TRBJ1-2,few,NA,TRBV2,TGTGCCAGCAGTGACCCAAACTACACCTTC,CASSDPNYTF
TRBJ2-4,few,NA,TRBV29-1,TGCAGCGTAAGACAGGCTCTAGCCAAAAACATTCAGTACTTC,CSVRQALAKNIQYF
TRBJ1-4,NA,NA,TRBV5-5,TGTGCCAGCAGCTTGGCCGGGATGGAAGAAAAACTGTTTTTT,CASSLAGMEEKLFF
TRBJ2-5,NA,NA,TRBV7-9,TGTGCCAGCAGTGTGAGGGGGGATAGAGGAGAGACCCAGTACTTC,CASSVRGDRGETQYF
TRBJ1-4,NA,NA,TRBV7-3,TGTGCCAGCAGCTTAACGGGGCTAGCTAATGAAAAACTGTTTTTT,CASSLTGLANEKLFF
TRBJ2-7,few,NA,TRBV7-9,TGTGCCAGCAGCTTAGACAGCTTCTCCTACGAGCAGTACTTC,CASSLDSFSYEQYF
TRBJ2-5,NA,TRBD2,TRBV10-1,TGCGCCAGCTCCAGGACTAGCGGGAGAGGCCAAGAGACCCAGTACTTC,CASSRTSGRGQETQYF
TRBJ1-5,few,NA,TRBV5-5,TGTGCCAGCAGCCTCGAAGGAGGGGATCAGCCCCAGCATTTT,CASSLEGGDQPQHF
TRBJ2-2,once,TRBD1,TRBV19,TGTGCCAGTAGTAACACAGGGGACACCGGGGAGCTGTTTTTT,CASSNTGDTGELFF
TRBJ2-1,NA,NA,TRBV5-1,TGCGCCGACCCGGGAAGAAATGAGCAGTTCTTC,CADPGRNEQFF
TRBJ2-1,NA,NA,TRBV5-1,TGCGCCAGCAGCTTGGGGACTTACAATGAGCAGTTCTTC,CASSLGTYNEQFF
TRBJ1-6,NA,TRBD1,TRBV2,TGTGCCAGCAGTGAAGGATTGGGGACAGGGGACTCACCCCTCCACTTT,CASSEGLGTGDSPLHF
TRBJ2-7,once,TRBD1,TRBV19,TGTGCCAGTAGTAAAAAGGGGGCTACCCTAGTCGCGCCCTACGAGCAGTACTTC,CASSKKGATLVAPYEQYF
TRBJ1-2,NA,NA,TRBV7-3,TGTGCCAGCAGCTCAGGGCATGGCTACACCTTC,CASSSGHGYTF
TRBJ1-4,NA,NA,TRBV20-1,TGCAGTGCAAGACTAAATGAAAAACTGTTTTTT,CSARLNEKLFF
TRBJ2-2,NA,NA,TRBV13,TGTGCCAGCAGCTTCAGGACTCCAGTCTCGTACACCGGGGAGCTGTTTTTT,CASSFRTPVSYTGELFF
TRBJ1-1,NA,NA,TRBV30,TGTGCCTGGGAGGGGGGTGTGGACACTGAAGCTTTCTTT,CAWEGGVDTEAFF
TRBJ1-5,NA,NA,TRBV5-6,TGTGCCAGCAGCTTCTGGGCAGGGAATCAGCCCCAGCATTTT,CASSFWAGNQPQHF
TRBJ2-3,once,TRBD2,TRBV11-3,TGTGCCAGCAGCAACAATCAGCGGGAGTCTGAGGCAGATACGCAGTATTTT,CASSNNQRESEADTQYF
TRBJ2-7,once,NA,TRBV6-5,TGTGCCAGCAGTTACTCGGCGGGGGCCGAGGTCTACGAGCAGTACTTC,CASSYSAGAEVYEQYF
TRBJ2-7,NA,NA,TRBV7-3,TGTGCCAGCAGCTACGTCCGGGACACCTACTCCTACGAGCAGTACTTC,CASSYVRDTYSYEQYF
TRBJ1-1,NA,NA,TRBV7-9,TGTGCCAGCAGCCCTTCCGGGACACCGAACACTGAAGCTTTCTTT,CASSPSGTPNTEAFF
TRBJ1-6,NA,NA,TRBV2,TGTGCCAGCAGCGACGCCTCACCCCTCCACTTT,CASSDASPLHF
TRBJ1-2,NA,NA,TRBV5-4,TGTGCCAGCAGCTTGGGGTACAGGGACTATGGCCACACCTTC,CASSLGYRDYGHTF
TRBJ1-4,NA,NA,TRBV7-2,TGTGCCAGCAGCCCTTTTGGTCCAAATGAAAAACTGTTTTTT,CASSPFGPNEKLFF
TRBJ1-4,few,NA,TRBV5-5,TGTGCCAGCAGCCCCTTGACAGGAACTAATGAAAAACTGTTTTTT,CASSPLTGTNEKLFF
TRBJ2-6,NA,TRBD1,TRBV27,TGTGCCAGCAGTCTCGGACAGGGAAAGGACTCTGGGGCCAACGTCCTGACTTTC,CASSLGQGKDSGANVLTF
TRBJ1-4,NA,NA,TRBV29-1,TGCAGCGTTGAAGATCCCAGGGTTGGAAAACTGTTTTTT,CSVEDPRVGKLFF
TRBJ2-2,NA,NA,TRBV28,TGTGCCAGCGGACTCACGCAGGTTCTTGGGGAGCTGTTTTTT,CASGLTQVLGELFF
TRBJ1-2,NA,NA,TRBV30,TGTGCCTGGACGAGGGTCTATGGCTACACCTTC,CAWTRVYGYTF
TRBJ1-6,NA,NA,TRBV5-4,TGTGCCAGCAGCTCGGGACGGGTTTCACCCCTCCACTTT,CASSSGRVSPLHF
TRBJ1-2,NA,TRBD1,TRBV5-1,TGCGCCAGCAGCAGGACAGGGGGCAACTATGGCTACACCTTC,CASSRTGGNYGYTF